This T cell receptor beta chain was observed in a study of blood T cells in healthy people across ages. The use of a sample-barcoded 5' primer and a J-beta primer mix characterized a second PCR of about 6 to 12 cycles. TCRdb passed the 5' RACE reads through MiXCR, listing each CDR3 protein once. The table has more than 1 million distinct CDR3 sequences, under 55% seen once. In germline, CDR1 is SGHTA, CDR2 FQGNSA. The CDR3 has 12 amino acids. After removal of 5 bases from V and 11 bases from J, the junction contained 8 bases not matched to a gene. The clonotype comes from an older woman in good health. The rearrangement links TRBV7-2 to TRBJ1-1; 7 positions match TRBD1. The source material was blood. The CDR3 DNA sequence: TGTGCCAGCAGCGCACAGGGGAGGTGGGCTTTCTTT. It codes for CASSAQGRWAFF.